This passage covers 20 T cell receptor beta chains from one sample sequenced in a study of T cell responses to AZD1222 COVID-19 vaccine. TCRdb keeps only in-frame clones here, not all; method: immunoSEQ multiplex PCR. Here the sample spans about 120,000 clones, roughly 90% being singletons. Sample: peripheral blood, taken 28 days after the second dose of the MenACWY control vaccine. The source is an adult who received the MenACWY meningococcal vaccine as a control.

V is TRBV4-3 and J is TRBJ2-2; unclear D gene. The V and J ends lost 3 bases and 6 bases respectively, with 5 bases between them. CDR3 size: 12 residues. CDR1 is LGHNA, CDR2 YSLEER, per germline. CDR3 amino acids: CASSQGSGELFF. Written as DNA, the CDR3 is TGCGCCAGCAGCCAGGGCTCCGGGGAGCTGTTTTTT.

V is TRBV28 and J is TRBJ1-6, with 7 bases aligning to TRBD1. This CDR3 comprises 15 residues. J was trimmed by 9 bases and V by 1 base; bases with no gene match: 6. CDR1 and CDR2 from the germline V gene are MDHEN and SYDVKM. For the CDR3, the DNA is TGTGCCAGCAGTTTATACGACAGGGTGGGTTCACCCCTCCACTTT. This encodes CASSLYDRVGSPLHF.

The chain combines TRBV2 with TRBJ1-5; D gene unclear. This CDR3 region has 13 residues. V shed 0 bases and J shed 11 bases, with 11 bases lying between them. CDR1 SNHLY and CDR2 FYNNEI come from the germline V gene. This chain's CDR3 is CASSEAKTLTQHF. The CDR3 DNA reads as TGTGCCAGCAGTGAAGCCAAGACTCTTACCCAGCATTTT.

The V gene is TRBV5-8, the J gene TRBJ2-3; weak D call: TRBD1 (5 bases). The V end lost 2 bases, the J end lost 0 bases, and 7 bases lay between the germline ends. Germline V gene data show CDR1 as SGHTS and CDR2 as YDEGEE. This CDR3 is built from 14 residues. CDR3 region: CASSLGVSTDTQYF. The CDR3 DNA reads TGTGCCAGCAGCTTAGGGGTGAGCACAGATACGCAGTATTTT.

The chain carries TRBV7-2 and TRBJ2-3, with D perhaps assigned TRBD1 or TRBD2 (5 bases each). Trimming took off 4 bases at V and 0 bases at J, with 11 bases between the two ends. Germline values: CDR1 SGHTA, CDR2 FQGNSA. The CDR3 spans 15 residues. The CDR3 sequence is CASSSRGQSTDTQYF. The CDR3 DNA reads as TGTGCCAGCAGCTCCCGGGGCCAGAGCACAGATACGCAGTATTTT.

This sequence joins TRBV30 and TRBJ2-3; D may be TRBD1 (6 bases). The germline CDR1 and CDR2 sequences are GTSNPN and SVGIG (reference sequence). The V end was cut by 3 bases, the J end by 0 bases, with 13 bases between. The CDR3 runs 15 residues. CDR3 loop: CAWSLTGISTDTQYF. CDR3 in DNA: TGTGCCTGGAGCCTTACAGGGATTAGCACAGATACGCAGTATTTT.

The CDR3 sequence is CATRPQRGPTGELFF. In DNA, the CDR3 is TGTGCCACCAGGCCTCAGCGGGGCCCCACCGGGGAGCTGTTTTTT. The chain joins TRBV15 to TRBJ2-2; 7 bases align to TRBD2. CDR3 length: 15 amino acids. After removal of 6 bases from V and 4 bases from J, the junction contained 8 bases not matched to a gene. The germline V gene encodes CDR1 LNHNV and CDR2 YYDKDF (reference sequence).

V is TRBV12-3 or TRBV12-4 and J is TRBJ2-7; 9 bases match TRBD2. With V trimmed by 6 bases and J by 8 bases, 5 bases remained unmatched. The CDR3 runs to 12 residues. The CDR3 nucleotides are TGTGCCAGCAGCTTTAGCGGGAGCAAGCAGTACTTC. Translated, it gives CASSFSGSKQYF.

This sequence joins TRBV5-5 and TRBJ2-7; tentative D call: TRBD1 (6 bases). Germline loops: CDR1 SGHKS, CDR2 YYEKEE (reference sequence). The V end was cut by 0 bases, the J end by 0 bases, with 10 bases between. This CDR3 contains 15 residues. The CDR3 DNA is TGTGCCAGCAGCTTGGGGACAGTTCTCTCCTACGAGCAGTACTTC. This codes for CASSLGTVLSYEQYF.

CDR3 sequence reads: CASSPKARFSNEQFF. Here the CDR3 DNA reads TGTGCCAGCAGTCCTAAGGCCCGTTTTTCCAATGAGCAGTTCTTC. The chain combines TRBV7-9 with TRBJ2-1; D ambiguous. The germline V and J ends were trimmed by 6 bases and 6 bases, with 18 bases remaining between them. Germline assignment: CDR1 SEHNR and CDR2 FQNEAQ (reference sequence). The CDR3 totals 15 residues. The variable domain in full, completed from reference TRBV7-9 and TRBJ2-1, reads DTGVSQNPRHKITKRGQNVTFRCDPISEHNRLYWYRQTLGQGPEFLTYFQNEAQLEKSRLLSDRFSAERPKGSFSTLEIQRTEQGDSAMYLCASSPKARFSNEQFFGPGTRLTVL.

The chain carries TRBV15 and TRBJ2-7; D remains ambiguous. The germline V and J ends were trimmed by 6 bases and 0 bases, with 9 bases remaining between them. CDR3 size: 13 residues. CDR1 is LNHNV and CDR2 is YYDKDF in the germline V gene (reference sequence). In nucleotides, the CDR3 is TGTGCCACCAGGAGCCCGATCTCCTACGAGCAGTACTTC. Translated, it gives CATRSPISYEQYF.

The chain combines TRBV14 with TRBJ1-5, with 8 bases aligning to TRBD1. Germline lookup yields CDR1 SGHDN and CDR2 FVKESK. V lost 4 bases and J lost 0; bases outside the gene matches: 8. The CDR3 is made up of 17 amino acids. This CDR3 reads CASSPRTGRYSNQPQHF. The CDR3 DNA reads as TGTGCCAGCAGCCCTAGGACAGGGCGCTATAGCAATCAGCCCCAGCATTTT.

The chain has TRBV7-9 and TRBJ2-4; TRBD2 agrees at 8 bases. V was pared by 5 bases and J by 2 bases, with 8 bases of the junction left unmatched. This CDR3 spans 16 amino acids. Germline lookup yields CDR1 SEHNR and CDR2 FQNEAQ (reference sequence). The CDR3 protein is CASSLLGREPKNIQYF. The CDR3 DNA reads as TGTGCCAGCAGCCTGCTCGGGAGGGAGCCCAAAAACATTCAGTACTTC. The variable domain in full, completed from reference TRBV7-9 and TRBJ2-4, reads DTGVSQNPRHKITKRGQNVTFRCDPISEHNRLYWYRQTLGQGPEFLTYFQNEAQLEKSRLLSDRFSAERPKGSFSTLEIQRTEQGDSAMYLCASSLLGREPKNIQYFGAGTRLSVL.

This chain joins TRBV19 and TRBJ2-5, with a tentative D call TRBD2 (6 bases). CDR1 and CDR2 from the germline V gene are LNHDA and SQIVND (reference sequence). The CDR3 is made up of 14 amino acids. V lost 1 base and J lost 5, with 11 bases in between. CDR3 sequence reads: CASSIVVGSETQYF. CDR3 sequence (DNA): TGTGCCAGTAGTATAGTTGTCGGGAGCGAGACCCAGTACTTC.

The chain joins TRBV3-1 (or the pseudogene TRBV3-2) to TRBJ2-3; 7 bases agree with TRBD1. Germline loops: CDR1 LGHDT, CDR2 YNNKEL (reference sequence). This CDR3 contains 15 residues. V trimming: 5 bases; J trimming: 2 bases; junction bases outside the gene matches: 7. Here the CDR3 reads CASSLRTGYTDTQYF. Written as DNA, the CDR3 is TGTGCCAGCAGCTTGCGGACAGGATACACAGATACGCAGTATTTT.

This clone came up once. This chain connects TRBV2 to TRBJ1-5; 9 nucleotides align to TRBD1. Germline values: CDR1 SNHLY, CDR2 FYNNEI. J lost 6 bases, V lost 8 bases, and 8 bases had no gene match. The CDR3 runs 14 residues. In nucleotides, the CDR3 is TGTGCCAGCGTGGGACAGGGAAAAGGTCAGCCCCAGCATTTT. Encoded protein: CASVGQGKGQPQHF. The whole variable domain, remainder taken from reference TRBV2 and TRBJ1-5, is EPEVTQTPSHQVTQMGQEVILRCVPISNHLYFYWYRQILGQKVEFLVSFYNNEISEKSEIFDDQFSVERPDGSNFTLKIRSTKLEDSAMYFCASVGQGKGQPQHFGDGTRLSIL.

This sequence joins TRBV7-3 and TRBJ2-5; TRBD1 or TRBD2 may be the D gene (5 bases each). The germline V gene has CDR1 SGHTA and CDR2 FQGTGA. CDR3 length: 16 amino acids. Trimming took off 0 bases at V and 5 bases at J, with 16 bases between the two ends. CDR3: CASSLTSKGTAETQYF. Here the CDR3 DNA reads TGTGCCAGCAGCTTAACGTCAAAGGGGACGGCGGAGACCCAGTACTTC.

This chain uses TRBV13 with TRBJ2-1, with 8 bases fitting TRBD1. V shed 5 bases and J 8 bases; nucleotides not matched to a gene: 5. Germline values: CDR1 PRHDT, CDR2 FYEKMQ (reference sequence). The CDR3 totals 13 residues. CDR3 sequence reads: CASSPDRVDEQFF. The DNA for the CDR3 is TGTGCCAGCAGCCCGGACAGGGTAGATGAGCAGTTCTTC.

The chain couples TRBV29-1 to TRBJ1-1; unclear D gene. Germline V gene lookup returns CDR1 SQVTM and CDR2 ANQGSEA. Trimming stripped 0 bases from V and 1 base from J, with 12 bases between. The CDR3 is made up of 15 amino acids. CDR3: CSVEEFGSSNTEAFF. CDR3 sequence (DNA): TGCAGCGTTGAAGAGTTTGGCAGTTCGAACACTGAAGCTTTCTTT.

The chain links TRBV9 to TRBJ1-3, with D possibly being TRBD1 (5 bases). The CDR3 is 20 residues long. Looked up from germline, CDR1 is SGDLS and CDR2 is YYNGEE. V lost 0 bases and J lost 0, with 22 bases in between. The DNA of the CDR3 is TGTGCCAGCAGCGTAGAAGGACTTAGTAACACAGGACTCTCTGGAAACACCATATATTTT. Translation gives CASSVEGLSNTGLSGNTIYF.